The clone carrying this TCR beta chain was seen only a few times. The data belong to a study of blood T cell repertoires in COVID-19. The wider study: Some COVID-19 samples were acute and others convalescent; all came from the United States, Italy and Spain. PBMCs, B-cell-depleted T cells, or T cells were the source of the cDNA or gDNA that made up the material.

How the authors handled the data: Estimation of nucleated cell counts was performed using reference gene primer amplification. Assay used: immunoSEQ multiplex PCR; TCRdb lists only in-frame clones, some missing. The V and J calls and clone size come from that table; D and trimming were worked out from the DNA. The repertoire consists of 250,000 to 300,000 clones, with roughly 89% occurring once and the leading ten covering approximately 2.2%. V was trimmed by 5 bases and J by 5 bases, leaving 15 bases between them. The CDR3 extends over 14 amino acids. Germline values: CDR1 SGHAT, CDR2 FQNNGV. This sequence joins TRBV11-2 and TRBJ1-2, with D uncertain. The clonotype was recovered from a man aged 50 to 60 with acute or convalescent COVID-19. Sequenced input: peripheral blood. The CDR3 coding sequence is TGTGCCAGCAGCAAGGCCCTGGCGGATTATGGCTACACCTTC. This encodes CASSKALADYGYTF.